This is a list of T cell receptor beta chains from one sample in a study of radiation and T cells in renal cell carcinoma. Libraries were prepared by immunoSEQ multiplex PCR; TCRdb keeps only in-frame clonotypes and omits some of them. Of about 140,000 clones listed, over 80% were seen once; the top ten hold approximately 22%. This material consisted of blood, taken from a patient whose treatment included radiotherapy and nephrectomy. All receptors derive from a woman between 45 and 65 years old with renal cell carcinoma. Both conserved end residues are part of each CDR3. D genes are given only for firm matches. The size of a clone is reported for some rows only, either as once, few or many, or as a class for expanded clones.

CDR3: CASLNGGAHYGYTF
DNA: TGCGCCAGCCTAAACGGGGGCGCTCACTATGGCTACACCTTC
D: -
J: TRBJ1-2
V: TRBV5-1
size: -

CDR3: CASSFLTARRYGYTF
DNA: TGTGCCAGCAGTTTTTTGACGGCAAGGCGCTATGGCTACACCTTC
D: -
J: TRBJ1-2
V: TRBV27
size: once

CDR3: CASSLARAKNIQYF
DNA: TGTGCCAGCAGCTTAGCCAGAGCCAAAAACATTCAGTACTTC
D: -
J: TRBJ2-4
V: TRBV7-8
size: -

CDR3: CASSRGTAVDNQPQHF
DNA: TGTGCCAGCTCACGGGGTACGGCTGTAGACAATCAGCCCCAGCATTTT
D: -
J: TRBJ1-5
V: TRBV18
size: -

CDR3: CASGSTGSGRTPLHF
DNA: TGTGCCAGTGGCTCGACAGGGTCCGGTAGAACACCCCTCCACTTT
D: TRBD1
J: TRBJ1-6
V: TRBV19
size: few

CDR3: CASRPLGRGRNEQFF
DNA: TGCGCCAGCAGACCCCTCGGCAGGGGGCGCAATGAGCAGTTCTTC
D: TRBD1
J: TRBJ2-1
V: TRBV4-1
size: -

CDR3: CSAQGNEQFF
DNA: TGCAGTGCTCAGGGCAATGAGCAGTTCTTC
D: -
J: TRBJ2-1
V: TRBV20-1
size: -

CDR3: CATKARGAYGYTF
DNA: TGTGCCACCAAAGCGCGGGGGGCATATGGCTACACCTTC
D: -
J: TRBJ1-2
V: TRBV15
size: -

CDR3: CASSAGVDTEAFF
DNA: TGTGCCAGTAGTGCCGGGGTGGACACTGAAGCTTTCTTT
D: -
J: TRBJ1-1
V: TRBV19
size: few

CDR3: CASSPGTGVTSGNTIYF
DNA: TGCGCCAGCAGCCCCGGGACAGGTGTTACGTCTGGAAACACCATATATTTT
D: TRBD1
J: TRBJ1-3
V: TRBV5-1
size: -

CDR3: CASNRTGPQYF
DNA: TGTGCCAGCAATAGGACAGGTCCGCAGTATTTT
D: TRBD1
J: TRBJ2-3
V: TRBV9
size: -

CDR3: CASSLYGRSSYNEQFF
DNA: TGTGCCAGCAGCTTGTATGGCAGGAGCTCCTACAATGAGCAGTTCTTC
D: -
J: TRBJ2-1
V: TRBV5-4
size: -

CDR3: CASSVMGGGADTQYF
DNA: TGTGCCAGCAGCGTAATGGGTGGTGGCGCAGATACGCAGTATTTT
D: -
J: TRBJ2-3
V: TRBV9
size: -

CDR3: CASRTHRSYEQYF
DNA: TGTGCCAGCAGAACTCACAGGTCCTACGAGCAGTACTTC
D: -
J: TRBJ2-7
V: TRBV27
size: -

CDR3: CASSSTSGRRNTQYF
DNA: TGTGCCAGCAGCTCTACTAGCGGGAGAAGGAATACGCAGTATTTT
D: TRBD2
J: TRBJ2-3
V: TRBV7-9
size: -

CDR3: CASSFDVNTEAFF
DNA: TGTGCCAGCAGTTTCGATGTGAACACTGAAGCTTTCTTT
D: -
J: TRBJ1-1
V: TRBV28
size: -

CDR3: CASSSGTQRGYTF
DNA: TGTGCCAGCAGTTCGGGTACTCAGCGGGGCTACACCTTC
D: -
J: TRBJ1-2
V: TRBV28
size: -